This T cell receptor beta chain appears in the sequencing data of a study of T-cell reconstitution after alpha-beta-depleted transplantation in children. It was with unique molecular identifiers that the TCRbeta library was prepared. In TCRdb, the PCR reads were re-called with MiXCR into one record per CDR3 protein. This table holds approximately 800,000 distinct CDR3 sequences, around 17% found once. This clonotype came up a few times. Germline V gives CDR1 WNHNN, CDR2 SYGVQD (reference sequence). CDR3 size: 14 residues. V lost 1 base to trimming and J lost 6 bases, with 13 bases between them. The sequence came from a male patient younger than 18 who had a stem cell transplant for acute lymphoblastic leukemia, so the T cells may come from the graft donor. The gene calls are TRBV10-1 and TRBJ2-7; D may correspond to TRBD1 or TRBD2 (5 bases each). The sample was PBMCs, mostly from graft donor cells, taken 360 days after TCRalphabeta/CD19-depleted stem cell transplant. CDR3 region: CASSEYGGGGEQYF. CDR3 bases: TGCGCCAGCAGTGAGTATGGTGGTGGGGGCGAGCAGTACTTC.